Sequencing of this TCR beta chain was carried out in a study of spatial heterogeneity in lung cancer. Notes on the study in general: At resection, ubiquitous expanded tumor TCRs appeared in blood more than at follow-up.

Every TCR cDNA molecule bore its own unique molecular identifier. TCRdb recomputed calls from the 5' RACE reads with MiXCR, one row per CDR3 protein. The data contain under 75,000 distinct CDR3 sequences, 10% to 15% of them singletons. This clonotype showed up just a few times. Its antigen is unidentified. CDR1 is SNHLY and CDR2 is FYNNEI in the germline V gene. V shed 7 bases and J shed 2 bases, with 15 bases lying between them. The CDR3 totals 15 residues. Time point given: sample taken at primary tumor resection. Tumor, nontumor lung or frozen PBMC supplied whole RNA, sequenced without sorting. The donor group consisted of approximately 77 patients who had untreated, early-stage non-small cell lung cancer.

This receptor was taken from a male donor with early-stage non-small cell lung cancer. The source was PBMCs, collected at surgery. This chain joins TRBV2 and TRBJ2-1; tentative D call: TRBD2 (6 bases). DNA for the CDR3: TGTGCCAGCACCGGAGGGCCCTCCGCCTACAATGAGCAGTTCTTC. Translated: CASTGGPSAYNEQFF.